The source of this T cell receptor (beta chain) is a study of cytomegalovirus exposure and HLA in healthy donors. PCR employed 60 Vbeta and 13 Jbeta primers. Using immunoSEQ multiplex PCR, the repertoire was profiled, and TCRdb retains in-frame clones only, with some absent. The sample has about 120,000 clones; more than 65% are singletons. The CDR3 spans 16 residues. Trimming shortened V by 2 bases and J by 1 base, and 15 bases separated the two germline ends. Per germline, CDR1 MGHRA and CDR2 YSYEKL. The material sequenced was PBMCs. This TCR derives from a man younger than 45 in good health and CMV-seropositive. This chain links TRBV4-1 with TRBJ2-7; perhaps TRBD2 as D (6 bases). CDR3 sequence reads: CASSQLYASESYEQYF. The CDR3 coding sequence is TGCGCCAGCAGCCAACTTTACGCTAGCGAATCCTACGAGCAGTACTTC.